The rows below give T cell receptor beta chains drawn from one sample of a study of HIV-infected children after antiretroviral therapy interruption. MiXCR, applied by TCRdb to the 3' RACE reads, yields one record per CDR3 protein. The sample has over 15,000 distinct CDR3 sequences; roughly 3.4% are singletons. The specimen comprised CD45RA+ CD4+ T cells from PBMCs, sampled from a donor given antiretroviral therapy, either interrupted or continuous. The origin of the receptors is a child under 18 with HIV. Both conserved end residues are part of each CDR3. Fields, in order: D gene, J gene, V gene, clone size, CDR3 protein, CDR3 DNA. The D gene is left open where the match is weak. Some rows have no size entry. The others give once, few or many, or a class for an expanded clone.

D: -
J: TRBJ2-7
V: TRBV2
size: few
CDR3: CASSESDPGNEQYF
DNA: TGTGCCAGCAGTGAAAGTGATCCCGGGAACGAGCAGTACTTC

D: -
J: TRBJ2-5
V: TRBV5-1
size: many
CDR3: CASSLIRETQYF
DNA: TGCGCCAGCAGCTTGATTCGAGAGACCCAGTACTTC

D: TRBD1
J: TRBJ2-7
V: TRBV5-1
size: medium-sized
CDR3: CASSRTGTDTYEQYF
DNA: TGCGCCAGCAGCAGGACCGGGACAGACACCTACGAGCAGTACTTC

D: TRBD1
J: TRBJ1-3
V: TRBV12-3/TRBV12-4
size: many
CDR3: CASSLGTGVSGNTIYF
DNA: TGTGCCAGCAGTTTAGGGACAGGGGTCTCTGGAAACACCATATATTTT

D: -
J: TRBJ2-7
V: TRBV13
size: many
CDR3: CASSLDWGEQYF
DNA: TGTGCCAGCTCTCTCGACTGGGGTGAACAGTACTTC

D: -
J: TRBJ1-2
V: TRBV6-6
size: many
CDR3: CASSYFWAGDYGYTF
DNA: TGTGCCAGCAGTTACTTTTGGGCAGGCGACTATGGCTACACCTTC

D: -
J: TRBJ2-1
V: TRBV18
size: many
CDR3: CASSPPGAAYNEQFF
DNA: TGTGCCAGCTCACCACCGGGGGCGGCCTACAATGAGCAGTTCTTC

D: -
J: TRBJ1-1
V: TRBV7-8
size: large
CDR3: CASSLVGRDAEAFF
DNA: TGTGCCAGCAGCTTAGTTGGGAGGGACGCTGAAGCTTTCTTT

D: -
J: TRBJ1-2
V: TRBV5-1
size: many
CDR3: CASSAGGEMDTF
DNA: TGCGCCAGCAGCGCGGGGGGAGAGATGGACACCTTC

D: -
J: TRBJ2-4
V: TRBV16
size: many
CDR3: CASSDNSQNTLYF
DNA: TGTGCCAGCAGCGACAATAGTCAAAACACCTTGTACTTT

D: -
J: TRBJ2-7
V: TRBV18
size: medium-sized
CDR3: CASSPRQGGSYEQYF
DNA: TGTGCCAGCTCACCACGGCAGGGTGGATCCTACGAGCAGTACTTC

D: -
J: TRBJ1-3
V: TRBV6-1
size: many
CDR3: CASSGREGSRASGNTIYF
DNA: TGTGCCAGCAGTGGCCGAGAGGGCTCAAGGGCCTCTGGAAACACCATATATTTT

D: -
J: TRBJ2-1
V: TRBV30
size: many
CDR3: CAWSLGNYAEQFF
DNA: TGTGCCTGGAGTCTAGGGAACTATGCTGAGCAGTTCTTC

D: -
J: TRBJ2-7
V: TRBV5-1
size: many
CDR3: CASSTGPAYEQYF
DNA: TGCGCCAGCAGCACCGGACCAGCCTACGAGCAGTACTTC

D: TRBD1
J: TRBJ2-7
V: TRBV4-2
size: many
CDR3: CASSQDGGQYKTEYEQYF
DNA: TGTGCCAGCAGCCAAGATGGGGGACAGTACAAGACAGAATACGAGCAGTACTTC

D: -
J: TRBJ1-6
V: TRBV11-2
size: large
CDR3: CASSLRQYNSPLHF
DNA: TGTGCCAGCAGCTTACGACAGTATAATTCACCCCTCCACTTT

D: -
J: TRBJ1-6
V: TRBV21-1
size: many
CDR3: CASSNDVGNSMNNSPLHF
DNA: TGTGCCAGCAGCAACGACGTGGGCAACAGCATGAATAATTCACCCCTCCACTTT

D: TRBD1
J: TRBJ1-6
V: TRBV6-4
size: many
CDR3: CASTPPGQYNSPLHF
DNA: TGTGCCAGCACGCCACCGGGACAGTATAATTCACCCCTCCACTTT

D: -
J: TRBJ2-1
V: TRBV11-3
size: many
CDR3: CASSLDRANEQFF
DNA: TGTGCCAGCAGCTTAGATAGAGCCAATGAGCAGTTCTTC

D: -
J: TRBJ1-6
V: TRBV25-1
size: -
CDR3: CASSEIGSRNSPLHF
DNA: TGTGCCAGCAGTGAAATTGGGTCTCGAAATTCACCCCTCCACTTT

D: -
J: TRBJ2-3
V: TRBV30
size: many
CDR3: CAWSSASNTQYF
DNA: TGTGCCTGGAGTTCGGCTAGCAATACGCAGTATTTT

D: -
J: TRBJ1-1
V: TRBV6-1
size: large
CDR3: CASSQRAEAFF
DNA: TGTGCCAGCAGTCAAAGGGCTGAAGCTTTCTTT

D: -
J: TRBJ2-7
V: TRBV21-1
size: few
CDR3: CASREGPSDGEQYF
DNA: TGTGCCTCCCGCGAGGGGCCTAGCGACGGCGAGCAGTACTTC

D: TRBD1
J: TRBJ2-7
V: TRBV6-5
size: medium-sized
CDR3: CASIGGQTYEQYF
DNA: TGTGCCAGCATAGGGGGACAGACCTACGAGCAGTACTTC

D: TRBD2
J: TRBJ2-1
V: TRBV20-1
size: many
CDR3: CSVSQVGMRPGEGEQFF
DNA: TGCAGTGTCTCACAAGTTGGGATGAGGCCCGGGGAGGGTGAGCAGTTCTTC

D: TRBD1
J: TRBJ2-1
V: TRBV27
size: -
CDR3: CASIWGTDNEQFF
DNA: TGTGCCAGCATTTGGGGGACAGACAATGAGCAGTTCTTC

D: -
J: TRBJ1-2
V: TRBV2
size: many
CDR3: CASSNTNQGGRGYTF
DNA: TGTGCCAGCAGCAATACTAACCAGGGCGGGAGAGGCTACACCTTC

D: -
J: TRBJ2-5
V: TRBV6-6
size: -
CDR3: CASGDGTGGAHDTQYF
DNA: TGTGCCAGCGGTGATGGGACTGGGGGGGCGCACGACACCCAGTACTTT

D: TRBD1
J: TRBJ2-3
V: TRBV20-1
size: -
CDR3: CSARSTGTGTDTQYF
DNA: TGCAGTGCTAGGTCGACCGGGACAGGCACAGATACGCAGTATTTT

D: TRBD2
J: TRBJ2-5
V: TRBV7-9
size: many
CDR3: CASSSSRTRTETQYF
DNA: TGTGCCAGCAGCAGCTCTCGGACTAGAACCGAGACCCAGTACTTC

D: -
J: TRBJ1-2
V: TRBV19
size: many
CDR3: CASIPADRNYGYTF
DNA: TGTGCCAGTATCCCAGCCGACAGAAACTATGGCTACACCTTC

D: -
J: TRBJ2-4
V: TRBV19
size: many
CDR3: CASSPWGDQNTLYF
DNA: TGTGCCAGCAGTCCTTGGGGGGACCAAAACACCTTGTACTTT

D: TRBD1
J: TRBJ1-6
V: TRBV10-3
size: many
CDR3: CAISEDRDGSPLHF
DNA: TGTGCCATCAGTGAAGACAGGGACGGTTCACCCCTCCACTTT

D: TRBD1
J: TRBJ2-3
V: TRBV4-1
size: medium-sized
CDR3: CASSQVGTVTDTQYF
DNA: TGCGCCAGCAGCCAAGTAGGGACAGTCACAGATACGCAGTATTTT

D: TRBD1
J: TRBJ1-1
V: TRBV28
size: many
CDR3: CASRHRGLKTEAFF
DNA: TGTGCCAGCAGACACAGGGGGCTGAAAACTGAAGCTTTCTTT

D: -
J: TRBJ1-5
V: TRBV19
size: many
CDR3: CASTSRGSNQPQHF
DNA: TGTGCCAGTACTTCCCGGGGGAGCAATCAGCCCCAGCATTTT

D: -
J: TRBJ2-1
V: TRBV12-3/TRBV12-4
size: many
CDR3: CASSRSTPLWNEQFF
DNA: TGTGCCAGCAGCCGTAGCACCCCGCTATGGAATGAGCAGTTCTTC

D: -
J: TRBJ1-3
V: TRBV27
size: many
CDR3: CASSIAGAPGNTIYF
DNA: TGTGCCAGCAGTATCGCAGGGGCTCCTGGAAACACCATATATTTT

D: -
J: TRBJ1-4
V: TRBV7-2
size: many
CDR3: CASSWGRAMDEKLFF
DNA: TGTGCCAGCAGCTGGGGTCGAGCGATGGATGAAAAACTGTTTTTT

D: TRBD1
J: TRBJ2-1
V: TRBV14
size: many
CDR3: CASSQFGTGTNEQFF
DNA: TGTGCCAGCAGCCAATTCGGGACAGGGACCAATGAGCAGTTCTTC

D: -
J: TRBJ2-2
V: TRBV29-1
size: many
CDR3: CSVEEVASGELFF
DNA: TGCAGCGTTGAAGAAGTAGCTTCCGGGGAGCTGTTTTTT

D: -
J: TRBJ1-1
V: TRBV6-4
size: many
CDR3: CASRLTGNTEAFF
DNA: TGTGCCAGCAGATTGACAGGGAACACTGAAGCTTTCTTT

D: -
J: TRBJ1-2
V: TRBV25-1
size: many
CDR3: CASSVLGYGYTF
DNA: TGTGCCAGCAGTGTCTTAGGGTATGGCTACACCTTC

D: -
J: TRBJ2-3
V: TRBV3-1
size: many
CDR3: CASSQVLALGTQYF
DNA: TGTGCCAGCAGCCAAGTACTGGCTCTCGGTACGCAGTATTTT